The clone carrying this T cell receptor (beta chain) was detected only a few times. The antigen is unknown. This CDR3 comprises 15 residues. CDR1 and CDR2 (germline): LGHNA, YNFKEQ. V was clipped by 3 bases and J by 5 bases; unmatched bases: 8. Regarding time point: newly diagnosed GD, antithyroid drugs for less than 3 months. After RNA was extracted from PBMCs, the TCR library was made from it. This sample was taken from a study of regulatory T cells in long-lasting Graves disease. Study-level points and caveats: Persistent Graves' patients showed reduced TCR diversity versus newly diagnosed patients. Preferential use of TRBV28, TRBJ1-2 and TRBJ2-5 was seen in persistent disease. Authors noted too few samples as a limitation.

TCR beta libraries were built with iRepertoire HTBI primers and Arm-PCR of CDR3 regions. One entry per CDR3 protein results from TCRdb running MiXCR on the multiplex PCR reads. This sample has 320,000 or so distinct CDR3 sequences, with 15% to 20% found just once. The chain joins TRBV4-2 to TRBJ2-3; 7 nucleotides line up with TRBD1. This sequence was found in a female donor with Graves disease. Sequencing used peripheral blood mononuclear cells (PBMCs), obtained at new diagnosis, from a patient treated with antithyroid drugs. CDR3: CASSQRQGSLDTQYF. In nucleotides, the CDR3 is TGTGCCAGCAGCCAGAGACAGGGATCTCTAGATACGCAGTATTTT.